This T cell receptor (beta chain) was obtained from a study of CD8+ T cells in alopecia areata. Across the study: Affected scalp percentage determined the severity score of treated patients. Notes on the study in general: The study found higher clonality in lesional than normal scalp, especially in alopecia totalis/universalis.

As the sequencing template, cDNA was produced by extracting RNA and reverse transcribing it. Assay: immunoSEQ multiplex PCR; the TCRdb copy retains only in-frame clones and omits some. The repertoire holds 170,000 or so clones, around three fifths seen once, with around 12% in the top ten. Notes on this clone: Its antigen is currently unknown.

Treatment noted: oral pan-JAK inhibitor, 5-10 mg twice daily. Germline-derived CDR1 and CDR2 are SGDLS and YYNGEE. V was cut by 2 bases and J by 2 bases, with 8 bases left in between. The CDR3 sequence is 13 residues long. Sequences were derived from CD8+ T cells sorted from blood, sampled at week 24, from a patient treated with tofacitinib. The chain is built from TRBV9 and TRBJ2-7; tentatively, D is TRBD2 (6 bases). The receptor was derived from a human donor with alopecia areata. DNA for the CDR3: TGTGCCAGCAGCGTCGGGAGAGCCTACGAGCAGTACTTC. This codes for CASSVGRAYEQYF.